The clone carrying this TCR beta chain has a single count. Its specificity is unknown. The data were obtained in a study of cytomegalovirus exposure and HLA in healthy donors. Findings and limits, study-wide: Diagnosis of cytomegalovirus status made by the classifier reportedly showed high specificity and sensitivity.

This table comes from immunoSEQ multiplex PCR, and its TCRdb copy is limited to in-frame clones, with some not included. The sample contains about 200,000 clones, around 90% of which appear only once. Source material: PBMCs. The TCR originated in a woman aged 18-35 years in good health and CMV-seropositive.

The CDR3 here is CASSLPGIGPYGYTF. CDR3 bases: TGTGCCAGCAGTCTCCCGGGAATTGGGCCCTATGGCTACACCTTC. The V and J genes are TRBV7-9 and TRBJ1-2; D remains ambiguous. Looked up from germline, CDR1 is SEHNR and CDR2 is FQNEAQ (reference sequence). The CDR3 totals 15 residues. V gave up 6 bases and J gave up 4 bases, with 18 bases separating them.